This T cell receptor (beta chain) was identified during a study of cytomegalovirus exposure and HLA in healthy donors. Overall study findings and caveats: The authors considered a cluster of highly shared sequence variants likely to be a sequencing artifact.

In the PCR, 60 Vbeta and 13 Jbeta primers were used. Data came from immunoSEQ multiplex PCR; TCRdb stores just in-frame clones and leaves some out. The sample shows about 200,000 clones, about 83% of them seen only once. As regards this clone: The antigen is undetermined.

The V gene lost 4 bases and the J gene lost 6 bases, with 18 bases spanning the gap. CDR3 length equals 15 residues. The germline V gene has CDR1 GTSNPN and CDR2 SVGIG (reference sequence). This sequence joins TRBV30 and TRBJ2-2; D possibly corresponds to TRBD2 (6 bases). The TCR sequence derives from a man aged 35 to 55 in good health and CMV-seronegative. The sequencing input was PBMCs. This CDR3 is CAWNPGGGGSGELFF. CDR3 DNA sequence: TGTGCCTGGAACCCCGGGGGTGGCGGGTCCGGGGAGCTGTTTTTT.